Below are 20 T cell receptor beta chains sequenced from a single sample in a study of blood T cell repertoires in COVID-19. Repertoires were generated with immunoSEQ multiplex PCR, while TCRdb's copy carries only in-frame clones and drops some. The repertoire consists of 25,000 to 30,000 clones, with over 70% occurring once and the leading ten covering 45% to 60%. The sequenced sample consisted of peripheral blood. The receptors were gathered from a man aged 50-59 years with active or convalescent COVID-19.

The V gene is TRBV2, the J gene TRBJ1-3, with 9 bases identical to TRBD1. Germline V gene lookup returns CDR1 SNHLY and CDR2 FYNNEI. Losses at the gene ends were 7 bases for V and 6 bases for J; bases not matched to a gene: 10. The CDR3 extends over 15 amino acids. CDR3 loop: CASIPRDREINTIYF. DNA of the CDR3: TGTGCCAGCATCCCCCGGGACAGGGAAATAAACACCATATATTTT.

V usage is TRBV7-9 and J usage is TRBJ2-7; 7 bases match TRBD1. CDR3 length: 18 amino acids. Per germline, CDR1 SEHNR and CDR2 FQNEAQ (reference sequence). Trimming removed 4 bases from V and 2 bases from J; junction bases left unmatched: 17. DNA for the CDR3: TGTGCCAGCAGCTCGAGCGACAGGGTGCCGCTGAGCACCTACGAGCAGTACTTC. Protein: CASSSSDRVPLSTYEQYF. The variable domain in full, completed from reference TRBV7-9 and TRBJ2-7, reads DTGVSQNPRHKITKRGQNVTFRCDPISEHNRLYWYRQTLGQGPEFLTYFQNEAQLEKSRLLSDRFSAERPKGSFSTLEIQRTEQGDSAMYLCASSSSDRVPLSTYEQYFGPGTRLTVT.

A word on this clone: An end of the junction differs from the germline gene, which may be a read error. The rearrangement uses TRBV7-7 and TRBJ2-1; TRBD2 is a possible D gene (5 bases). The CDR3 is 17 residues long. In germline, CDR1 is SSHAT, CDR2 FNYEAQ (reference sequence). The chain's CDR3 is CASSLGGLRASYNEQFF. CDR3 nucleotide sequence: TGTGCTAGCAGCCTAGGCGGGTTGCGGGCCTCCTACAATGAGCAGTTCTTC. The variable domain in full, completed from reference TRBV7-7 and TRBJ2-1, reads GAGVSQSPRYKVTKRGQDVTLRCDPISSHATLYWYQQALGQGPEFLTYFNYEAQPDKSGLPSDRFSAERPEGSISTLTIQRTEQRDSAMYRCASSLGGLRASYNEQFFGPGTRLTVL.

The chain uses TRBV2 and TRBJ1-1, with 7 nucleotides matching TRBD1. Germline V gives CDR1 SNHLY, CDR2 FYNNEI. The V segment lost 1 base and the J segment 7 bases; nucleotides outside the gene matches: 9. This CDR3 comprises 15 residues. This chain's CDR3 is CASSEDSGGINEAFF. The CDR3 DNA reads TGTGCCAGCAGTGAAGATTCAGGGGGGATTAATGAAGCTTTCTTT.

The chain employs TRBV19 and TRBJ1-6, with D uncertain. Germline CDR1 LNHDA, CDR2 SQIVND (reference sequence). Trimming took 7 bases from V and 0 from J, leaving 7 bases between them. The CDR3 is made up of 14 amino acids. The CDR3 loop reads CASKRSSYNSPLHF. The CDR3 DNA reads TGTGCCAGTAAGAGGAGCTCCTATAATTCACCCCTCCACTTT.

This chain connects TRBV18 to TRBJ2-3; D is undetermined. The V end was cut by 2 bases, the J end by 2 bases, with 20 bases between. CDR3 length equals 18 residues. Looked up from germline, CDR1 is KGHSH and CDR2 is LQKENI. CDR3 loop: CASSPVAAEIWITDTQYF. The CDR3 bases are TGTGCCAGCTCACCAGTAGCAGCCGAGATTTGGATCACAGATACGCAGTATTTT. Together with reference TRBV18 and TRBJ2-3, the CDR3 gives the full variable domain: NAGVMQNPRHLVRRRGQEARLRCSPMKGHSHVYWYRQLPEEGLKFMVYLQKENIIDESGMPKERFSAEFPKEGPSILRIQQVVRGDSAAYFCASSPVAAEIWITDTQYFGPGTRLTVL.

This clone was seen only once. The chain has TRBV12-3 or TRBV12-4 and TRBJ1-1, with 8 bases aligning to TRBD1. CDR3 length equals 11 residues. V lost 4 bases, J lost 11 bases, and 3 bases stayed unmatched. DNA of the CDR3: TGTGCCAGCAGTTCAGGGGGCGACGCTTTCTTT. Encoded protein: CASSSGGDAFF.

The CDR3 loop reads CASSSWTSGSTDTQYF. The CDR3 region has the DNA TGTGCCAGCAGCTCCTGGACTAGCGGTAGCACAGATACGCAGTATTTT. The J gene is TRBJ2-3, the V gene TRBV7-8, with TRBD2 matching 10 bases. The germline gives CDR1 SGHVS, CDR2 FQNEAQ. The CDR3 runs 16 residues. Unmatched junction bases numbered 4, after V lost 4 bases and J lost 0 bases.

The gene calls are TRBV5-6 and TRBJ2-1; D perhaps matches TRBD1 (6 bases). The CDR3 has 14 residues. Between the trimmed V and J ends, which lost 0 bases and 9 bases, there was a span of 13 bases. Per germline, CDR1 SGHDT and CDR2 YYEEEE. DNA of the CDR3: TGTGCCAGCAGCTTGGGGTCTCAGGGGTTTGAGCAGTTCTTC. This translates into CASSLGSQGFEQFF. Full variable domain (remainder filled in from reference TRBV5-6 and TRBJ2-1): DAGVTQSPTHLIKTRGQQVTLRCSPKSGHDTVSWYQQALGQGPQFIFQYYEEEERQRGNFPDRFSGHQFPNYSSELNVNALLLGDSALYLCASSLGSQGFEQFFGPGTRLTVL.

The chain links TRBV6-5 to TRBJ1-6; TRBD1 is a possible D gene (5 bases). V was trimmed by 6 bases and J by 14 bases, leaving 11 bases between them. This CDR3 is built from 11 residues. The germline gives CDR1 MNHEY, CDR2 SVGAGI. The CDR3 is CASSGTRALHF. CDR3 DNA: TGTGCCAGCAGCGGGACTAGGGCCCTCCACTTT.

The chain joins TRBV3-1 (or the pseudogene TRBV3-2) to TRBJ1-2; TRBD1 might be the D (6 bases). The CDR3 runs to 13 residues. The germline V and J ends were trimmed by 8 bases and 6 bases, with 16 bases remaining between them. Germline CDR1 reads LGHDT; CDR2 reads YNNKEL (reference sequence). Written as DNA, the CDR3 is TGTGCCAGCCGGGGACAAGAACCCAATGGCTACACCTTC. The encoded protein is CASRGQEPNGYTF.

The J gene is TRBJ2-3, the V gene TRBV27; 11 nucleotides agree with TRBD1. From germline, CDR1 is MNHEY and CDR2 SMNVEV (reference sequence). V gave up 5 bases and J gave up 2 bases; unmatched junction bases: 9. The CDR3 runs to 17 residues. The CDR3 loop reads CASSGRTGGWITDTQYF. CDR3 DNA sequence: TGTGCCAGCAGTGGTAGGACAGGGGGCTGGATCACAGATACGCAGTATTTT.

The CDR3 protein is CAISARAEGGTDTQYF. CDR3 coding DNA: TGTGCCATCAGTGCTAGGGCGGAAGGCGGGACAGATACGCAGTATTTT. The chain uses TRBV10-3 and TRBJ2-3; tentative D call: TRBD2 (5 bases). The ends were cut back, 4 bases at V and 3 bases at J, with 17 bases in the middle. CDR3 size: 16 residues. Per germline, CDR1 ENHRY and CDR2 SYGVKD.

The chain recombines TRBV24-1 with TRBJ2-5, with TRBD1 matching over 8 bases. Germline CDR1 is KGHDR and CDR2 is SFDVKD. V lost 3 bases, J lost 5 bases, and 7 bases stayed unmatched. The length of the CDR3 is 15 residues. The CDR3 spells CATSDPGTGQETQYF. CDR3 DNA sequence: TGTGCCACCAGTGATCCAGGGACAGGACAGGAGACCCAGTACTTC.

The chain combines TRBV6-5 with TRBJ2-2; D is possibly TRBD1 (6 bases). Germline V gives CDR1 MNHEY, CDR2 SVGAGI. The CDR3 length is 15 residues. Trimming removed 5 bases at V and 2 bases at J, with 12 bases between. CDR3 nucleotides: TGTGCCAGCAGTCCTCTCAGGGGTAACACCGGGGAGCTGTTTTTT. Encoded protein: CASSPLRGNTGELFF.

The V and J genes are TRBV29-1 and TRBJ1-1; tentatively, D is TRBD1 (6 bases). Germline CDR1 is SQVTM and CDR2 is ANQGSEA. The CDR3 is 16 amino acids. The V end lost 4 bases, the J end lost 5 bases, and 23 bases lay between the germline ends. CDR3 loop: CSVVSPHNTQGTEAFF. CDR3 bases: TGCAGCGTTGTTTCGCCTCATAACACACAGGGAACTGAAGCTTTCTTT.

The J gene is TRBJ2-5, the V gene TRBV6-1; 7 bases are a match to TRBD1. Germline V lookup: CDR1 MNHNS, CDR2 SASEGT. V was clipped by 4 bases and J by 2 bases; unmatched bases: 10. CDR3 length: 16 amino acids. CDR3 sequence (DNA): TGTGCCAGCAGTGTCCGACGGACAGGCCCACAAGAGACCCAGTACTTC. This codes for CASSVRRTGPQETQYF.

This clone was detected only a few times. The genes are TRBV11-3 and TRBJ1-6; no clear D gene. Per germline, CDR1 SGHNT and CDR2 YENEEA. V was cut by 1 base and J by 8 bases, with 6 bases left in between. The CDR3 spans 13 residues. In nucleotides, the CDR3 is TGTGCCAGCAGCTTAGCTCAGGATTCACCCCTCCACTTT. Its translation: CASSLAQDSPLHF.

The gene calls are TRBV30 and TRBJ2-1; D gene ambiguous. V was shortened by 0 bases and J by 10 bases, with 16 bases between the two germline ends. This CDR3 contains 14 residues. Germline V gene sequence: CDR1 GTSNPN, CDR2 SVGIG (reference sequence). This CDR3 is CAWSVFLPSAEQFF. CDR3 in DNA: TGTGCCTGGAGTGTTTTCCTCCCCAGCGCCGAGCAGTTCTTC. Looking up the rest from reference TRBV30 and TRBJ2-1 gives the full variable domain: SQTIHQWPATLVQPVGSPLSLECTVEGTSNPNLYWYRQAAGRGLQLLFYSVGIGQISSEVPQNLSASRPQDRQFILSSKKLLLSDSGFYLCAWSVFLPSAEQFFGPGTRLTVL.

This chain connects TRBV5-1 to TRBJ2-4; 7 positions match TRBD2. The CDR3 contains 14 residues. Trimming at V came to 2 bases and at J to 5 bases, leaving 4 bases not matched to a gene. Germline lookup yields CDR1 SGHRS and CDR2 YFSETQ. CDR3 protein: CASSFSGTQNIQYF. The CDR3 DNA follows: TGCGCCAGCAGCTTCAGCGGGACCCAAAACATTCAGTACTTC.